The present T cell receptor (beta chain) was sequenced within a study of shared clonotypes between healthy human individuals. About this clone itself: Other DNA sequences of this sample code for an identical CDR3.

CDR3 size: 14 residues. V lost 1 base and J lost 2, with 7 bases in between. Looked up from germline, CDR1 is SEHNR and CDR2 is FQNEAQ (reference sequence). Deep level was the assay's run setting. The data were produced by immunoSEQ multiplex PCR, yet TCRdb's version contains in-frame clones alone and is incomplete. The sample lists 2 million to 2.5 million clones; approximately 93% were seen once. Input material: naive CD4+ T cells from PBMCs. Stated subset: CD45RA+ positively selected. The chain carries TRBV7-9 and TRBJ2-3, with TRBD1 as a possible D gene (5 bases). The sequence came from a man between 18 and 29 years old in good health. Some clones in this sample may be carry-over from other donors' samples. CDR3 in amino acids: CASSLGQNTDTQYF. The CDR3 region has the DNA TGTGCCAGCAGCTTAGGACAGAACACAGATACGCAGTATTTT.